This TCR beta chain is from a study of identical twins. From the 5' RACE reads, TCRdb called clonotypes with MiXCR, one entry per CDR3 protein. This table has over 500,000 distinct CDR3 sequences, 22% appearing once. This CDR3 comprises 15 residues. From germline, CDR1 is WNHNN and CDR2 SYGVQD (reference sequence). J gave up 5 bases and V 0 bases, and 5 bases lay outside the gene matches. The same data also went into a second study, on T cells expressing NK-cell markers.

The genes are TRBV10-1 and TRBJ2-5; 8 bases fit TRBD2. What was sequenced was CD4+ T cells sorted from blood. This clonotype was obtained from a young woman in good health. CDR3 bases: TGCGCCAGCAGTGAGTCGGATAGCGGGGTCGAGACCCAGTACTTC. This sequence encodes CASSESDSGVETQYF.